This TCR beta chain was found in a study of shared clonotypes between healthy human individuals. Overall study results and limits: All-four-donor shared clonotypes had higher generation probabilities than non-shared clonotypes did.

Sorted-subset replicate PCR reactions contained roughly 210 ng DNA, corresponding to approximately 30,000 T cell genomes. Here immunoSEQ multiplex PCR was the method, and the copy in TCRdb shows in-frame clones only, minus some. The sample gives 950,000 to 1,300,000 clones, approximately 70% of which show up once; over 1.3% is in the top ten. The CDR3 consists of 15 residues. The germline gives CDR1 SEHNR, CDR2 FQNEAQ (reference sequence). The trim removed 4 bases at V and 5 bases at J, leaving 10 bases unmatched. This clone was seen a handful of times. Its antigen is unidentified. The TCR originated in a man aged 18 to 29 in good health. The gene calls are TRBV7-9 and TRBJ2-7; 8 nucleotides line up with TRBD1. Input material: memory CD4+ T cells sorted from blood. This sample's subset: CD45RA-negative fraction. The CDR3 region is CASSSSGGAGNEQYF. As DNA, the CDR3 is TGTGCCAGCAGCTCCTCAGGGGGCGCGGGCAACGAGCAGTACTTC. The entire variable domain, with the rest obtained from reference TRBV7-9 and TRBJ2-7, is as follows: DTGVSQNPRHKITKRGQNVTFRCDPISEHNRLYWYRQTLGQGPEFLTYFQNEAQLEKSRLLSDRFSAERPKGSFSTLEIQRTEQGDSAMYLCASSSSGGAGNEQYFGPGTRLTVT.